This T cell receptor beta chain was recorded in a study of follicular helper T cells after annual influenza vaccination. As for the study in general: For some subjects, blood spans the 2013-2014, 2014-2015 and 2015-2016 annual vaccinations.

Survey level resolution was used for TCRB sequencing. Method: immunoSEQ multiplex PCR; TCRdb's copy keeps in-frame clones and lacks some. The sample comprises around 720 clones, 68% of which are singletons, and 6.9% rests with the top ten. Trimming pared 8 bases from V and 2 bases from J, leaving 10 bases between. The CDR3 covers 13 residues. Per germline, CDR1 SNHLY and CDR2 FYNNEI. Specified time point: 2013-2014 season, 7 days after vaccination. ICOS+CD38+ and ICOS-CD38- fractions were sorted from non-naive CD4+CXCR5+PD-1+ cells. The gene calls are TRBV2 and TRBJ1-3; possible D gene TRBD1, 5 bases. The sequencing here drew on CXCR5+ CD38+ circulating T follicular helper cells from blood, taken 7 days after influenza vaccination. Stated subset: circulating Tfh, non-naive CD4+CXCR5+PD-1+ (ICOS+CD38+ or ICOS-CD38-). This TCR derives from an adult who received the influenza vaccine. The CDR3 bases are TGTGCCAGCTTAAGGGACGCTGGAAACACCATATATTTT. Translated, it gives CASLRDAGNTIYF.